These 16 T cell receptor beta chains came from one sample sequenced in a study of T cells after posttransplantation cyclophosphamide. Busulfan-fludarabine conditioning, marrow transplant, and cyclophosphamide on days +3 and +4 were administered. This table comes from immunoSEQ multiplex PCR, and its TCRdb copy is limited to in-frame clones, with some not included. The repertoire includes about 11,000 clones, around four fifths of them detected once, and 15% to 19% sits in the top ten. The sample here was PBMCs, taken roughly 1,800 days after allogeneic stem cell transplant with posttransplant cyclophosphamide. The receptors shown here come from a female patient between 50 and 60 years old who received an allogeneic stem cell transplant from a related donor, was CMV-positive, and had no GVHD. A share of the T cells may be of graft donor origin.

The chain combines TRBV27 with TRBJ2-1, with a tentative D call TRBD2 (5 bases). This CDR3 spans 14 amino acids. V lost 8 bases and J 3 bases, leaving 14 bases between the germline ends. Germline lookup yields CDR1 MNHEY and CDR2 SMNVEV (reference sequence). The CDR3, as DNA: TGTGCCAGCTCGCCGGGAAAGTACTACAATGAGCAGTTCTTC. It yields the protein CASSPGKYYNEQFF.

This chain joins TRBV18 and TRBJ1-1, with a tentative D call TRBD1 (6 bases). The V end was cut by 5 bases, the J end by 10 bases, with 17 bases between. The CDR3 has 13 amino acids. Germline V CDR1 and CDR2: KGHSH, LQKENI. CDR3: CASSFEQGYGAFF. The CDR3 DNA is TGTGCCAGCTCATTCGAACAGGGATACGGAGCTTTCTTT.

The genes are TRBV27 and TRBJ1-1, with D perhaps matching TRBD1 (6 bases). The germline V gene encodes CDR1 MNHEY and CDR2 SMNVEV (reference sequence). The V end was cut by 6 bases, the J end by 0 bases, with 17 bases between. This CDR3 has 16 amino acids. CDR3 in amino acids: CASREAGTNMNTEAFF. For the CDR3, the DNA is TGTGCCAGCAGAGAAGCCGGGACAAACATGAACACTGAAGCTTTCTTT.

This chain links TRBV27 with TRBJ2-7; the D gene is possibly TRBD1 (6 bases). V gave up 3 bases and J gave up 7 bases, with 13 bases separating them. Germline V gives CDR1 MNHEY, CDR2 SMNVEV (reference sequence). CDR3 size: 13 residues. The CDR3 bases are TGTGCCAGCAGTTTTCTGGACAGAAGGGAGCAGTACTTC. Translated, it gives CASSFLDRREQYF.

CDR3 sequence reads: CASSFTPRDTQYF. In DNA, the CDR3 is TGTGCCAGCAGTTTTACCCCTCGGGATACGCAGTATTTT. J is TRBJ2-3 and V is TRBV7-2; no clear D. CDR3 length: 13 residues. Germline V CDR1 and CDR2: SGHTA, FQGNSA. V lost 6 bases to trimming and J lost 6 bases, with 13 bases between them.

The CDR3 spells CASSSITSRWDSLEEQYF. In nucleotides, the CDR3 is TGTGCCAGCAGTTCTATTACTAGCCGCTGGGACTCCCTTGAGGAGCAGTACTTC. The chain carries TRBV28 and TRBJ2-7; a possible D gene is TRBD2 (6 bases). CDR1 is MDHEN and CDR2 is SYDVKM in the germline V gene. Between the trimmed V and J ends, which lost 4 bases and 7 bases, there was a span of 29 bases. The CDR3 is made up of 18 amino acids.

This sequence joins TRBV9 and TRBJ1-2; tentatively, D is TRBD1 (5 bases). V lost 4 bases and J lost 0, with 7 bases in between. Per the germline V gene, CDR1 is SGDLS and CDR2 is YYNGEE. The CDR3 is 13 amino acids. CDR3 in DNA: TGTGCCAGCAGCCCAGGGACTAACTATGGCTACACCTTC. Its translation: CASSPGTNYGYTF.

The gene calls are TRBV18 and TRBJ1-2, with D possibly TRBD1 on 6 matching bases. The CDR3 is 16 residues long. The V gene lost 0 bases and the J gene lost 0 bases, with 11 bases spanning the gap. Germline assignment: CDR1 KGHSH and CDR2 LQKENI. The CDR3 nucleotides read TGTGCCAGCTCACCACCGGACAGTCTACCTAACTATGGCTACACCTTC. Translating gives CASSPPDSLPNYGYTF.

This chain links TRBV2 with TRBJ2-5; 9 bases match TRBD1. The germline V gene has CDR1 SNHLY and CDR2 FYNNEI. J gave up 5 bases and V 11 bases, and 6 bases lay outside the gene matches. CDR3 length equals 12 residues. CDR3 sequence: CASGQGWETQYF. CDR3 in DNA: TGTGCCTCCGGACAGGGGTGGGAGACCCAGTACTTC.

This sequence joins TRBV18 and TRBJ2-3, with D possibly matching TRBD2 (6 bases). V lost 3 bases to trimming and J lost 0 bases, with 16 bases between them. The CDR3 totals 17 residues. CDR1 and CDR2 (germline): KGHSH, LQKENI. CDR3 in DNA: TGTGCCAGCTCACCCTTCGGGGTAGCGGCTAGCACAGATACGCAGTATTTT. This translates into CASSPFGVAASTDTQYF.

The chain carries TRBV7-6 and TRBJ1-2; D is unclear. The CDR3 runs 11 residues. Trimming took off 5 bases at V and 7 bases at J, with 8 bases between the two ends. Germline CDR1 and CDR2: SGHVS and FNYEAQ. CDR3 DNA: TGTGCCAGCAGCGGAGGGTTTGGCTACACCTTC. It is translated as CASSGGFGYTF.

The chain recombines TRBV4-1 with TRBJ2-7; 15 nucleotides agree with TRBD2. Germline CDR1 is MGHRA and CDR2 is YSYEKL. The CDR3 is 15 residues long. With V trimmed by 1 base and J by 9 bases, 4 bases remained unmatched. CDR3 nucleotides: TGCGCCAGCAGCCAAGCGGGACTAGCGGGAGGCATGCAGTACTTC. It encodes CASSQAGLAGGMQYF.

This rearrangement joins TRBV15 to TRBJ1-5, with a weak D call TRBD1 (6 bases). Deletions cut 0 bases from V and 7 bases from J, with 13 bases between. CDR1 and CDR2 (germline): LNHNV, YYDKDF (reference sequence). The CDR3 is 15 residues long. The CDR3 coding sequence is TGTGCCACCAGCAGAGATCAGGGCGGGGGCCAGCCCCAGCATTTT. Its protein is CATSRDQGGGQPQHF. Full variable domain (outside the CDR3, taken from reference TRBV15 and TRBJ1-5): DAMVIQNPRYQVTQFGKPVTLSCSQTLNHNVMYWYQQKSSQAPKLLFHYYDKDFNNEADTPDNFQSRRPNTSFCFLDIRSPGLGDTAMYLCATSRDQGGGQPQHFGDGTRLSIL.

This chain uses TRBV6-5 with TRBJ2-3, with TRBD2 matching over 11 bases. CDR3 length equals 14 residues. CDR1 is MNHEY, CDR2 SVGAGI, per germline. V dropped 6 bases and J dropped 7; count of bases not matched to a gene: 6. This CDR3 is CASRIAGGRNTQYF. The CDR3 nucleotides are TGTGCCAGCAGGATAGCGGGAGGGAGGAATACGCAGTATTTT.

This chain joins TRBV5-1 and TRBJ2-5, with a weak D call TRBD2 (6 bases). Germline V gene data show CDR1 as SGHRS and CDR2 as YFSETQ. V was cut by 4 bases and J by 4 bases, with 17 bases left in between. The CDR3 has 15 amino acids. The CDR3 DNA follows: TGCGCCAGCAGCGGGTTCGGGGGTATGAGAGAGACCCAGTACTTC. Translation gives CASSGFGGMRETQYF.

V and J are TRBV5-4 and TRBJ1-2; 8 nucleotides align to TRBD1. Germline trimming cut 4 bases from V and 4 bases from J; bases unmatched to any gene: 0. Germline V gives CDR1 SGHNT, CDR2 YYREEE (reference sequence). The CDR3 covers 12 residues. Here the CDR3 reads CASSQGAYGYTF. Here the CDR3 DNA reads TGTGCCAGCAGCCAGGGGGCCTATGGCTACACCTTC.